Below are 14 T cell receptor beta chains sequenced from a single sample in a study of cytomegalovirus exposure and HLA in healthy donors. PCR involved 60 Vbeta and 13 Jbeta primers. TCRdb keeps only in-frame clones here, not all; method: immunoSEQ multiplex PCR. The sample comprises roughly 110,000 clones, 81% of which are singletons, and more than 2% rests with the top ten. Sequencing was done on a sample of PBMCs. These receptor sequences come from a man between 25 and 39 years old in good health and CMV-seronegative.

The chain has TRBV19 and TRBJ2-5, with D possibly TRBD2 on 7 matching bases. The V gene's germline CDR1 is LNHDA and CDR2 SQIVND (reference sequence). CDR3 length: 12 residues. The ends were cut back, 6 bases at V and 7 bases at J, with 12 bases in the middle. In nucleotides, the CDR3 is TGTGCCAGTAGGGAGGGAGGGGGGACCCAGTACTTC. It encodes CASREGGGTQYF.

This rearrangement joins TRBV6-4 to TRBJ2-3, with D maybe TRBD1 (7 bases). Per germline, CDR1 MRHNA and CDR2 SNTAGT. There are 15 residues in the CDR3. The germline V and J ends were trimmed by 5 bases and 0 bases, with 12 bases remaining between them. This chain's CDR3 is CASSLTGTSTDTQYF. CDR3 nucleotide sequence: TGTGCCAGCAGTTTGACAGGGACTAGCACAGATACGCAGTATTTT.

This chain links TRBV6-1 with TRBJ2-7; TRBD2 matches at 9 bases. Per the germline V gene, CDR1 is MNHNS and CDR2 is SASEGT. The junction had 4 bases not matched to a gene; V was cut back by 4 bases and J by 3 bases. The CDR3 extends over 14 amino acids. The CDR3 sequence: CASSGGLADYEQYF. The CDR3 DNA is TGTGCCAGCAGTGGGGGACTAGCAGACTACGAGCAGTACTTC.

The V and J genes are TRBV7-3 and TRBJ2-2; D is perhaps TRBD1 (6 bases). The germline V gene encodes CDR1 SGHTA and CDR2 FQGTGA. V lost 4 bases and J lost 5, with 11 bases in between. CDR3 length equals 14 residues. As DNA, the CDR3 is TGTGCCAGCAGCTCAAACAGGGAAACCGGGGAGCTGTTTTTT. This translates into CASSSNRETGELFF.

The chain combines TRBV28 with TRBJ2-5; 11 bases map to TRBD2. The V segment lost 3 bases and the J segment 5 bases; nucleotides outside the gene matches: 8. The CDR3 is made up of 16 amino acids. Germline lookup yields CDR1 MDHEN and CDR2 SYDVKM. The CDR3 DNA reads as TGTGCCAGCAGTTTTACTAGCGGGAGATTAACGGAGACCCAGTACTTC. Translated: CASSFTSGRLTETQYF.

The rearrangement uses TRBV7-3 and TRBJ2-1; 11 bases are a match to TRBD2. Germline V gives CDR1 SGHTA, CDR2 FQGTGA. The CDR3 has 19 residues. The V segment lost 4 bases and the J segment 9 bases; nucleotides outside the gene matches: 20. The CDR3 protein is CASSYTGTSGSGPTGEQFF. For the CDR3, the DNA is TGTGCCAGCAGCTATACCGGGACTAGCGGCAGCGGTCCCACGGGTGAGCAGTTCTTC.

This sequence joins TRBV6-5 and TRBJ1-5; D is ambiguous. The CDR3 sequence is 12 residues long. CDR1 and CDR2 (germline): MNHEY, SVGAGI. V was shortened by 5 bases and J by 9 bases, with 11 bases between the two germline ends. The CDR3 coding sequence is TGTGCCAGCAGTGCCCCCGGTTCGCCCCAGCATTTT. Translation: CASSAPGSPQHF.

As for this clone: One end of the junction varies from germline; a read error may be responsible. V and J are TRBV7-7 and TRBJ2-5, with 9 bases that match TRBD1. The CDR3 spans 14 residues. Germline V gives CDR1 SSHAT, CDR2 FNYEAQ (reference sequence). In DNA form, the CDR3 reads TGTGCTAGCAGCTCAACAGGGGGCGGAGAGACCCAGTACTTC. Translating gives CASSSTGGGETQYF.

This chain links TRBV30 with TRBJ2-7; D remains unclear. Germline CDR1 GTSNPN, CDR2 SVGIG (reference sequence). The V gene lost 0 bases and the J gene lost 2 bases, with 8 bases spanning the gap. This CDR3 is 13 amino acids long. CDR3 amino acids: CAWSVLRTYEQYF. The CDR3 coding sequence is TGTGCCTGGAGTGTACTCAGGACCTACGAGCAGTACTTC.

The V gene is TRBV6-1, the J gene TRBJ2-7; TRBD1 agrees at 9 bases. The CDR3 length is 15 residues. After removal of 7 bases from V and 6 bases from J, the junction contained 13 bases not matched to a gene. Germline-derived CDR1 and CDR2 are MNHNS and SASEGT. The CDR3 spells CASTEGRDRVLEQYF. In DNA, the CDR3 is TGTGCCAGCACCGAAGGGCGGGACAGGGTGCTCGAGCAGTACTTC.

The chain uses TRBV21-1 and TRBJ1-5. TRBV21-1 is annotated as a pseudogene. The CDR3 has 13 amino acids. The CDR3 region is CASISGNNQPQHF. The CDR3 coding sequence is TGTGCCAGCATATCGGGGAACAATCAGCCCCAGCATTTT.

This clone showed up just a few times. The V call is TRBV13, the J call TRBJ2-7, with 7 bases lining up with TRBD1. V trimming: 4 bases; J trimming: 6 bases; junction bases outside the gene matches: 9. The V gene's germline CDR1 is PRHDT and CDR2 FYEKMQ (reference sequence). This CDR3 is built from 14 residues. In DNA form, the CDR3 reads TGTGCCAGCAGCTCCAGACAGGGTACGGGCGAGCAGTACTTC. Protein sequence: CASSSRQGTGEQYF.

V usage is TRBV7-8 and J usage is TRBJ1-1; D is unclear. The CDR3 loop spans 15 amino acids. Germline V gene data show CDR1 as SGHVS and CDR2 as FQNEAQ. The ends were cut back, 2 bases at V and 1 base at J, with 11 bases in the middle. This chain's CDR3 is CASSLLNRRNTEAFF. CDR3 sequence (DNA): TGTGCCAGCAGCTTACTAAATCGAAGGAACACTGAAGCTTTCTTT.

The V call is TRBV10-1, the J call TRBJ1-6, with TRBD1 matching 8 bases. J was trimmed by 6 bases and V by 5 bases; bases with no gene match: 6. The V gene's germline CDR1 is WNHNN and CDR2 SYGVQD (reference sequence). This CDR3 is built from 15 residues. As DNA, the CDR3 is TGCGCCAGCAGTTCTGACAGGGGCGGTAATTCACCCCTCCACTTT. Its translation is CASSSDRGGNSPLHF.